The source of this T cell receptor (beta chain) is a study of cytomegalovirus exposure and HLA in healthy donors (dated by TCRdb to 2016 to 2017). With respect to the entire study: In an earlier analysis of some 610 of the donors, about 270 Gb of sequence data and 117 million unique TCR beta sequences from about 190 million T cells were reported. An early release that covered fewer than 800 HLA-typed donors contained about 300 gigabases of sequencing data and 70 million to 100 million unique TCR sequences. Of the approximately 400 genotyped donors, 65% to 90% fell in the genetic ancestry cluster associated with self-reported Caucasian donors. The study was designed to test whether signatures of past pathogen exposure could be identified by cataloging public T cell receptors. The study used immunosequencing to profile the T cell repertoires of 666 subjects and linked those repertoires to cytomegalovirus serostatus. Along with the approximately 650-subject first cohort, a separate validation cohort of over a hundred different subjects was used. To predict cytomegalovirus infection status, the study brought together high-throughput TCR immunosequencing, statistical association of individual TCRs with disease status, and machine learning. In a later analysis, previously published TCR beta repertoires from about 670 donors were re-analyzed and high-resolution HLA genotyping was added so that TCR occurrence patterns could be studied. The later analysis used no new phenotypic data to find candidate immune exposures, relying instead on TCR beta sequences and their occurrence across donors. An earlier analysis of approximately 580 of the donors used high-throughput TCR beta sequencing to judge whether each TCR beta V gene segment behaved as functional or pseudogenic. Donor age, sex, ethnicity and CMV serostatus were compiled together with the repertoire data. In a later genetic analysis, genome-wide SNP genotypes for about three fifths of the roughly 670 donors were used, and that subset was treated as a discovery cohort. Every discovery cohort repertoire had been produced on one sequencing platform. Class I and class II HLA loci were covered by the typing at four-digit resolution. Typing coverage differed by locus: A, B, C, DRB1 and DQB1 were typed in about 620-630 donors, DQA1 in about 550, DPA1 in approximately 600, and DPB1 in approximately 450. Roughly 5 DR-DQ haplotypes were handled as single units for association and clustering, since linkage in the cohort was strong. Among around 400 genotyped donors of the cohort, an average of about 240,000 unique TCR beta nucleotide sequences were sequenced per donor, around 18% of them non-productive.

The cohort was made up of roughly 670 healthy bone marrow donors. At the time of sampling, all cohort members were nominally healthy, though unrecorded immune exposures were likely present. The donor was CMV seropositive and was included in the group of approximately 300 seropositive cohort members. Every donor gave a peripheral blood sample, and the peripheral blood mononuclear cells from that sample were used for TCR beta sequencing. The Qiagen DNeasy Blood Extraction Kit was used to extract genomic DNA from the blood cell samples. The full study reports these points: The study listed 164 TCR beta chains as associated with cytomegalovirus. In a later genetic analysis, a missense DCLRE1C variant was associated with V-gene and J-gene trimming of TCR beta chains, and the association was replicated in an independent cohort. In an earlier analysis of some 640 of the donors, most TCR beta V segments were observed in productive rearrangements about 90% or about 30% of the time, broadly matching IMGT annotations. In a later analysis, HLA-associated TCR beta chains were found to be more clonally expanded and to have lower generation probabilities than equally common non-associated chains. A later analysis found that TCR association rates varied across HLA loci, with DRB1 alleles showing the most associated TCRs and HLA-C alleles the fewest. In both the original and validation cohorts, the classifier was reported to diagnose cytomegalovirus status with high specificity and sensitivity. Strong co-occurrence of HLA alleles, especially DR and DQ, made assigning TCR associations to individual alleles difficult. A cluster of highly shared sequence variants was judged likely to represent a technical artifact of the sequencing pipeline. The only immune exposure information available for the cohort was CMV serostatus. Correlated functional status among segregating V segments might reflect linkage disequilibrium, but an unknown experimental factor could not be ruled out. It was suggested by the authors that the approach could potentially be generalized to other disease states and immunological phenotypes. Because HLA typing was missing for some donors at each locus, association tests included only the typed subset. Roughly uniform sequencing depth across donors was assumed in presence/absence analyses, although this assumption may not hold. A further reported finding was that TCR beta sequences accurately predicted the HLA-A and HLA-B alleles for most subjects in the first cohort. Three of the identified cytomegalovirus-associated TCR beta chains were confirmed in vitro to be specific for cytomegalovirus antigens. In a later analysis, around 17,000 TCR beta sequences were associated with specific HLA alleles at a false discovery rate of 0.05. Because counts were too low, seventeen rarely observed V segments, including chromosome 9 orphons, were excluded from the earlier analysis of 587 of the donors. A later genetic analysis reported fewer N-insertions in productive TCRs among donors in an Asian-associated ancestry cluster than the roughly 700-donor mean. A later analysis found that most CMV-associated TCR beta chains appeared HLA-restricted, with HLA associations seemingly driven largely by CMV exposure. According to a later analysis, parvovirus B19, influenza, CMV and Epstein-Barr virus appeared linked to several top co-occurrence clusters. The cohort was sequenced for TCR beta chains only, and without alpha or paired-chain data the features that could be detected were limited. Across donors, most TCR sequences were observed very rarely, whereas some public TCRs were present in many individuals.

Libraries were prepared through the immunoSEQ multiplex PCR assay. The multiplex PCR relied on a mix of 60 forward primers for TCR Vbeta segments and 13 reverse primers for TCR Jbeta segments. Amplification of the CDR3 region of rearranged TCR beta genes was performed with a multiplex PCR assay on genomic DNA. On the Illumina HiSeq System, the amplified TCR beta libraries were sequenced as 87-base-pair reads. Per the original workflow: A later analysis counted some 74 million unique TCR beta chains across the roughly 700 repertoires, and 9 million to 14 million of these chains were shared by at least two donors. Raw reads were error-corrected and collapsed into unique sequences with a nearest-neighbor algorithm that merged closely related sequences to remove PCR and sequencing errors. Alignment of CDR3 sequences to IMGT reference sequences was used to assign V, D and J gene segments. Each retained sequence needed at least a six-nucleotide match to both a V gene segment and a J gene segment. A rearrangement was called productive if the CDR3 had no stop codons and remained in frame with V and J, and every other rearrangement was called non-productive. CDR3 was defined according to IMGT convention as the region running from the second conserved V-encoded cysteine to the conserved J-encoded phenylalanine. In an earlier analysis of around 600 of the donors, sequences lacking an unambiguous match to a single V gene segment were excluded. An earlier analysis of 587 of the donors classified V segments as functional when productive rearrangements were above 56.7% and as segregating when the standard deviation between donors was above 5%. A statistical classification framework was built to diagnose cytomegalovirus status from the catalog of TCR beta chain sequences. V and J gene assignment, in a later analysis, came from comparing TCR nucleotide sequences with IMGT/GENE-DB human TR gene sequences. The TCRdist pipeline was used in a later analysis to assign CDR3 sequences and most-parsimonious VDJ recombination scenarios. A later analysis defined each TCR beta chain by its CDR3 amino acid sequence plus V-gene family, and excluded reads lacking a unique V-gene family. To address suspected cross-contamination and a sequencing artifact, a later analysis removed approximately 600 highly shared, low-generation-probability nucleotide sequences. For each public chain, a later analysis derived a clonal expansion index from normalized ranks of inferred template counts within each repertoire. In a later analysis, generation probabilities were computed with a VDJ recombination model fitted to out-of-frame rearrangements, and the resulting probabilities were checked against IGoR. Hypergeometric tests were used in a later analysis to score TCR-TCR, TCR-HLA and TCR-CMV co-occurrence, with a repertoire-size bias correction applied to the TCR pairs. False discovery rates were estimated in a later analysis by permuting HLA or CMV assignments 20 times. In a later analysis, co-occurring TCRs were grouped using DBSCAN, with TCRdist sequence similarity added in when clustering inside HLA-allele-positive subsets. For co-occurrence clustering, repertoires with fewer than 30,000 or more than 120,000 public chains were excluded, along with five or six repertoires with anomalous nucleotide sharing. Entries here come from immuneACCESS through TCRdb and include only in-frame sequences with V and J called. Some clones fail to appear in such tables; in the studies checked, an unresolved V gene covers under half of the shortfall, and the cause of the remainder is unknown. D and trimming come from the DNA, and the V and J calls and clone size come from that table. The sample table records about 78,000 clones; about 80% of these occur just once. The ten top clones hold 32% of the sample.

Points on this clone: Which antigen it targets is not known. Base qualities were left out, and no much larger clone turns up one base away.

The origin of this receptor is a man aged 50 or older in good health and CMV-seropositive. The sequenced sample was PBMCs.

This receptor has the CDR3 CSVGTGGANEKLFF. The DNA sequence reads TGCAGCGTAGGGACAGGGGGCGCGAACGAAAAACTGTTTTTT. This chain joins TRBV29-1 to TRBJ1-4, with TRBD1 matching 12 junction bases. The CDR3 starts with the cysteine, ends with the phenylalanine, and has 14 residues. CDR3 DNA is the only sequence kept; it has 42 bases, read in frame from the first base. Via the germline V gene, CDR1 is SQVTM and CDR2 ANQGSEA. V is pruned by 6 bases and J by 8 bases, leaving 7 bases of the junction without a gene match. The full variable domain, completed from the reference TRBV29-1 and TRBJ1-4 proteins outside the CDR3, reads SAVISQKPSRDICQRGTSLTIQCQVDSQVTMMFWYRQQPGQSLTLIATANQGSEATYESGFVIDKFPISRPNLTFSTLTVSNMSPEDSSIYLCSVGTGGANEKLFFGSGTQLSVL.